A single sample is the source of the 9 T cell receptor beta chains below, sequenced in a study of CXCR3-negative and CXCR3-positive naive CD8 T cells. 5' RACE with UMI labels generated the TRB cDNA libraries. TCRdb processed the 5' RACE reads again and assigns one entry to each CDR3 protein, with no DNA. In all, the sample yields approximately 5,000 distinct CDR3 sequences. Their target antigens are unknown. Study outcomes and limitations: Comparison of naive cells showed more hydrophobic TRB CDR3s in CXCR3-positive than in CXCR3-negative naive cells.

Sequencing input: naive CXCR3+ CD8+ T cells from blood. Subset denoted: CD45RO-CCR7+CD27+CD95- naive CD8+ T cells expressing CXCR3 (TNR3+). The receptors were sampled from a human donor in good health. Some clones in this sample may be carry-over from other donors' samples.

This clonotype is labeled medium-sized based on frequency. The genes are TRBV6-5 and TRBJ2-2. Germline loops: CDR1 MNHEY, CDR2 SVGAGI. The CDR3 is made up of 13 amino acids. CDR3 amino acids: CASSFQNSGELFF.

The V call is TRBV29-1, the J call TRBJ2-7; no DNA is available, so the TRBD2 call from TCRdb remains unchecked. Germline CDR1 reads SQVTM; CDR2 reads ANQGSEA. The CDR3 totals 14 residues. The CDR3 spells CSVELAGGDYEQYF.

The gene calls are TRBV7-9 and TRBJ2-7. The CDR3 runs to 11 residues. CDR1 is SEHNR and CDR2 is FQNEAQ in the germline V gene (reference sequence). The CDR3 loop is CASSPDTKQYF.

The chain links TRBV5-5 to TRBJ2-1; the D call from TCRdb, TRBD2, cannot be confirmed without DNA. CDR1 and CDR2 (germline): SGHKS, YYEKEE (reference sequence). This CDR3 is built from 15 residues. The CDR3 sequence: CASSLLAGNYNEQFF.

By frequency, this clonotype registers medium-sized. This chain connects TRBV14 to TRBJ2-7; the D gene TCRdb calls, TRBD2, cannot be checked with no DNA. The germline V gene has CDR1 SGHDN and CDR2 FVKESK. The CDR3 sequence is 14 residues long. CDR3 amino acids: CASSQAGGGYEQYF.

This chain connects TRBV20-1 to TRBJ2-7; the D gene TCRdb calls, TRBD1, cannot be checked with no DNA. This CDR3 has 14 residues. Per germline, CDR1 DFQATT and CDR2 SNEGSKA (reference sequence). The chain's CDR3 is CSARDRGHGDEQYF.

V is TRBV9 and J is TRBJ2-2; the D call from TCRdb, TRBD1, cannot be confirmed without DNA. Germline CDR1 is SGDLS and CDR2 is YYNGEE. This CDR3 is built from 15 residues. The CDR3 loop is CASSASGGNTGELFF.

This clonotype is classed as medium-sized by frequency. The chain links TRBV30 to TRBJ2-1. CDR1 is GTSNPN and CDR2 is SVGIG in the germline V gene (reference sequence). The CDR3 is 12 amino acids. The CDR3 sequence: CAWRPAYNEQFF.

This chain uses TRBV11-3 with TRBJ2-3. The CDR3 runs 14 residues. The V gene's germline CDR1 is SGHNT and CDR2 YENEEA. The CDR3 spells CASSLGGSTDTQYF.